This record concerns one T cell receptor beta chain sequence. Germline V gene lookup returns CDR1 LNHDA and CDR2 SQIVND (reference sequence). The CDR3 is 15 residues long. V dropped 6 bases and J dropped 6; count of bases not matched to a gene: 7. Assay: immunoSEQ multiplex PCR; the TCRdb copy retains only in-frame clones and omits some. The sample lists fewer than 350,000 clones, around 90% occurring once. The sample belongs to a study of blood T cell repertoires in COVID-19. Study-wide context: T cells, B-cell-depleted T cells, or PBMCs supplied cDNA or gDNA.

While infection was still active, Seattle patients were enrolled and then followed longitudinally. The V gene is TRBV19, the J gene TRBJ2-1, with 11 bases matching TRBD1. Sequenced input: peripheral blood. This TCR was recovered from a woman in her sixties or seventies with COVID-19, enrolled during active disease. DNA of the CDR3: TGTGCCAGTAGGGCCGGGACAGGGGGTGTCAATGAGCAGTTCTTC. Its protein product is CASRAGTGGVNEQFF.